Included here is one T cell receptor (beta chain) sequence, with context. This specimen comes from a study of control samples from healthy donors and cancer patients. Sequencing used immunoSEQ multiplex PCR; TCRdb keeps in-frame clones, though not all of them. Among over 150,000 clones listed, approximately 94% were seen once. CDR1 is LNHDA, CDR2 SQIVND, per germline (reference sequence). There are 14 residues in the CDR3. Trimming pared 0 bases from V and 4 bases from J, leaving 9 bases between. The TCR originated in a woman between 18 and 29 years old in good health. The specimen was blood. The V and J genes are TRBV19 and TRBJ1-2; no clear D. The CDR3 region has the DNA TGTGCCAGTAGTATAGATCCGTGGGTCTATGGCTACACCTTC. Translating gives CASSIDPWVYGYTF.